The present entry profiles one T cell receptor (beta chain) with its context. TCRdb's table, derived via immunoSEQ multiplex PCR, lists solely in-frame clones and lacks some. Of about 640,000 clones in the sample, about three quarters are singletons; the top ten hold about 2%. These data belong to a study of shared clonotypes between healthy human individuals. Looked up from germline, CDR1 is SGHRS and CDR2 is YFSETQ. J lost 1 base, V lost 1 base, and 9 bases had no gene match. This CDR3 spans 17 amino acids. The chain recombines TRBV5-1 with TRBJ1-1; TRBD1 aligns across 8 bases. The TCR comes from a woman aged 25 to 45 in good health. Sequencing was carried out using memory CD4+ T cells sorted from blood. Subset: CD45RA-negative fraction. The CDR3 is CASSLHGQGGQNTEAFF. The CDR3 nucleotides read TGCGCCAGCAGCTTGCACGGACAGGGAGGGCAGAACACTGAAGCTTTCTTT. The full variable domain, in which reference TRBV5-1 and TRBJ1-1 provide the parts outside the CDR3, is KAGVTQTPRYLIKTRGQQVTLSCSPISGHRSVSWYQQTPGQGLQFLFEYFSETQRNKGNFPGRFSGRQFSNSRSEMNVSTLELGDSALYLCASSLHGQGGQNTEAFFGQGTRLTVV.